These 5 T cell receptor beta chains were all obtained from the same sample, sequenced in a study of blood T cells in healthy people across ages. Alongside a J-beta primer mix, a sample-barcoded 5' primer served in a second PCR lasting roughly 7 to 11 cycles. TCRdb re-called the 5' RACE reads with MiXCR, one entry per CDR3 protein. Of over a million distinct CDR3 sequences listed, roughly 45% are singletons. The source material was blood. The receptor set was obtained from an older woman in good health.

This chain links TRBV28 with TRBJ2-7; D gene unclear. The CDR3 is 16 amino acids. Germline loops: CDR1 MDHEN, CDR2 SYDVKM. Between the trimmed V and J ends, which lost 4 bases and 1 base, there was a span of 17 bases. The DNA for the CDR3 is TGTGCCAGCAGTTCCCCCTCCCAAGTGGAGTCCTACGAGCAGTACTTC. It translates to CASSSPSQVESYEQYF.

The V gene is TRBV7-2, the J gene TRBJ2-1; 14 nucleotides match TRBD2. V shed 0 bases, J shed 3 bases, and the junction held 10 bases outside the gene matches. The CDR3 spans 20 residues. In germline, CDR1 is SGHTA, CDR2 FQGNSA. For the CDR3, the DNA is TGTGCCAGCAGCTTAGCTGGGGGGACTAGCGGGAGTGTCGGCTACAATGAGCAGTTCTTC. It encodes CASSLAGGTSGSVGYNEQFF.

The CDR3 sequence is CASSLSSGGLGVYNEQYF. Written as DNA, the CDR3 is TGTGCCAGCAGTTTATCTAGCGGGGGGCTGGGGGTCTACAATGAGCAGTACTTC. The V gene is TRBV12-3 or TRBV12-4, the J gene TRBJ2-1; 11 nucleotides agree with TRBD2. The last part of the DNA fits TRBJ2-7 better; the J call may be wrong. The CDR3 is 18 residues long.

J is TRBJ2-3 and V is TRBV29-1, with TRBD1 matching over 9 bases. The CDR3 has 16 amino acids. Trimming removed 5 bases from V and 0 bases from J; junction bases left unmatched: 9. CDR1 and CDR2 from the germline V gene are SQVTM and ANQGSEA. The CDR3 region is CSVQGTGTLSTDTQYF. CDR3 nucleotides: TGCAGCGTTCAAGGGACAGGGACACTAAGCACAGATACGCAGTATTTT.

This clonotype appeared a few times. The genes are TRBV20-1 and TRBJ2-3; D is perhaps TRBD2 (7 bases). There are 15 residues in the CDR3. V dropped 2 bases and J dropped 3 bases, with 15 bases sitting between them. Per germline, CDR1 DFQATT and CDR2 SNEGSKA (reference sequence). DNA of the CDR3: TGCAGTGCTAGAAGGGGGGCTAGCGGTACAGATACGCAGTATTTT. Its protein is CSARRGASGTDTQYF.